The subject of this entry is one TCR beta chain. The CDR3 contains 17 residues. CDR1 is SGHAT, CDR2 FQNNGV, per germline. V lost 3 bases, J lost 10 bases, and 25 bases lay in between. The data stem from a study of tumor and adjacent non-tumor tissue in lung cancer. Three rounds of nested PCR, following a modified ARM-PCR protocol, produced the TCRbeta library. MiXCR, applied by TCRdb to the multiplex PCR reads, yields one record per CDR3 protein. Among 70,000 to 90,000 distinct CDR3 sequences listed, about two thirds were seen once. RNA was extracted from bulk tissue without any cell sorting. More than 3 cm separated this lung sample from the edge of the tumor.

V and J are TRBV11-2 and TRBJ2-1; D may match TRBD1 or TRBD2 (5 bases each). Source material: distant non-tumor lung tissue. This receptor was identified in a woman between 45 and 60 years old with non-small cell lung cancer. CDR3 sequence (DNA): TGTGCCAGCAGCTTGACCCTTCCGGGACGGACGCCGTGGGAGCAGTTCTTC. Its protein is CASSLTLPGRTPWEQFF.